The next 14 T cell receptor beta chains were all read from a single sample in a study of blood T cell repertoires in COVID-19. The data were produced by immunoSEQ multiplex PCR, yet TCRdb's version contains in-frame clones alone and is incomplete. The table includes 15,000 to 18,000 clones, approximately 85% detected once. The sample consisted of peripheral blood. These TCRs come from a man older than 75 with active or convalescent COVID-19.

The J gene is TRBJ1-1, the V gene TRBV5-6; the D is unclear. The germline V gene has CDR1 SGHDT and CDR2 YYEEEE. Between the trimmed V and J ends, which lost 7 bases and 4 bases, there was a span of 8 bases. This CDR3 is built from 11 residues. CDR3 DNA sequence: TGTGCCAGCGGAAGGAGCACTGAAGCTTTCTTT. It codes for CASGRSTEAFF.

The chain has TRBV11-2 and TRBJ1-2, with TRBD1 identical over 8 bases. The CDR3 spans 14 residues. V lost 0 bases to trimming and J lost 7 bases; unmatched junction nucleotides: 4. CDR1 and CDR2 from the germline V gene are SGHAT and FQNNGV. The CDR3 nucleotides read TGTGCCAGCAGCTTAGACGGGACAGGACCTGGCTACACCTTC. It is translated as CASSLDGTGPGYTF.

This chain's CDR3 is CASSLQGGYGYTF. The CDR3 DNA reads TGTGCCAGCAGTTTACAGGGTGGCTATGGCTACACCTTC. V and J are TRBV12-3 or TRBV12-4 and TRBJ1-2; maybe TRBD1 (5 bases). Trimming took off 2 bases at V and 4 bases at J, with 8 bases between the two ends. This CDR3 comprises 13 residues.

This clone has only a few counts. The chain employs TRBV5-1 and TRBJ2-7, with a weak D call TRBD2 (6 bases). V was shortened by 0 bases and J by 3 bases, with 10 bases between the two germline ends. Germline lookup yields CDR1 SGHRS and CDR2 YFSETQ. CDR3 length equals 14 residues. The CDR3 region is CASSLGLDYYEQYF. The CDR3, as DNA: TGCGCCAGCAGCTTGGGACTAGACTACTACGAGCAGTACTTC.

This clone is medium-sized within its sample. This chain joins TRBV19 and TRBJ1-4; D is possibly TRBD1 (6 bases). The ends were cut back, 6 bases at V and 0 bases at J, with 8 bases in the middle. Germline CDR1 LNHDA, CDR2 SQIVND (reference sequence). The CDR3 consists of 14 residues. The CDR3 region has the DNA TGTGCCAGTAGAAGGACAGCAACTAATGAAAAACTGTTTTTT. Translated, it gives CASRRTATNEKLFF.

This chain uses TRBV2 with TRBJ1-1; 8 bases fit TRBD1. Germline V gene sequence: CDR1 SNHLY, CDR2 FYNNEI. The trim removed 6 bases at V and 4 bases at J, leaving 4 bases unmatched. CDR3 length: 13 amino acids. CDR3 amino acids: CASRDRVSTEAFF. The DNA for the CDR3 is TGTGCCAGCAGGGACAGGGTGAGCACTGAAGCTTTCTTT.

This chain's CDR3 is CASGLVPSGGLGELFF. CDR3 DNA sequence: TGTGCTAGTGGTTTGGTACCTAGCGGGGGGCTCGGGGAGCTGTTTTTT. J is TRBJ2-2 and V is TRBV12-5; 11 nucleotides match TRBD2. The CDR3 length is 16 residues. Per the germline V gene, CDR1 is LGHNT and CDR2 is FRNRAP. Trimming removed 0 bases from V and 7 bases from J; junction bases left unmatched: 4.

DNA for the CDR3: TGTGCCAGCAGTGAAAGGCGGGGGGCCTACGAGCAGTACTTC. Residues: CASSERRGAYEQYF. V usage is TRBV2 and J usage is TRBJ2-7, with TRBD2 matching over 8 bases. Trimming at V came to 2 bases and at J to 2 bases, leaving 2 bases not matched to a gene. Germline lookup yields CDR1 SNHLY and CDR2 FYNNEI. CDR3 size: 14 residues.

The count of this clone is one. CDR3 nucleotides: TGTGCCAGCAGCTTGTTATTGGGACAGGGTATGAATGAGCAGTTCTTC. Its protein is CASSLLLGQGMNEQFF. J is TRBJ2-1 and V is TRBV7-9; 9 bases fit TRBD1. The CDR3 loop spans 16 amino acids. V lost 3 bases to trimming and J lost 7 bases; unmatched junction nucleotides: 10. The germline V gene has CDR1 SEHNR and CDR2 FQNEAQ (reference sequence).

The V gene is TRBV14, the J gene TRBJ2-4, with D possibly TRBD1 on 7 matching bases. The CDR3 contains 14 residues. Trimming took 1 base from V and 9 from J, leaving 13 bases between them. Germline CDR1 SGHDN, CDR2 FVKESK. This CDR3 reads CASSQANRGGIQYF. The CDR3, as DNA: TGTGCCAGCAGCCAAGCAAACAGGGGAGGCATTCAGTACTTC.

The rearrangement uses TRBV11-2 and TRBJ1-5; the D is unclear. Between the trimmed V and J ends, which lost 0 bases and 6 bases, there was a span of 12 bases. The CDR3 contains 15 residues. Germline loops: CDR1 SGHAT, CDR2 FQNNGV. The CDR3, as DNA: TGTGCCAGCAGCTTAGATCCGGGGATGGGTCAGCCCCAGCATTTT. Protein: CASSLDPGMGQPQHF.

V gene TRBV2 combines with J gene TRBJ1-5, with 9 bases lining up with TRBD1. Germline CDR1 and CDR2: SNHLY and FYNNEI. This CDR3 is 14 amino acids long. V shed 4 bases, J shed 5 bases, and the junction held 3 bases outside the gene matches. The CDR3 DNA reads TGTGCCAGCAGTGGCGGACAGGGGCATCAGCCCCAGCATTTT. Protein: CASSGGQGHQPQHF.

The chain combines TRBV6-5 with TRBJ1-5; 7 bases are a match to TRBD1. Germline V CDR1 and CDR2: MNHEY, SVGAGI. V shed 0 bases and J 7 bases; nucleotides not matched to a gene: 3. There are 14 residues in the CDR3. CDR3 nucleotides: TGTGCCAGCAGTTACTCGACAGGGAGCCAGCCCCAGCATTTT. Its protein is CASSYSTGSQPQHF.

The V gene is TRBV24-1, the J gene TRBJ2-1, with 12 bases fitting TRBD2. Germline-derived CDR1 and CDR2 are KGHDR and SFDVKD. The CDR3 spans 17 residues. Losses at the gene ends were 0 bases for V and 9 bases for J; bases not matched to a gene: 8. The CDR3 loop is CATSDLASGGAFREQFF. In nucleotides, the CDR3 is TGTGCCACCAGTGATTTGGCTAGCGGGGGGGCCTTTCGTGAGCAGTTCTTC.